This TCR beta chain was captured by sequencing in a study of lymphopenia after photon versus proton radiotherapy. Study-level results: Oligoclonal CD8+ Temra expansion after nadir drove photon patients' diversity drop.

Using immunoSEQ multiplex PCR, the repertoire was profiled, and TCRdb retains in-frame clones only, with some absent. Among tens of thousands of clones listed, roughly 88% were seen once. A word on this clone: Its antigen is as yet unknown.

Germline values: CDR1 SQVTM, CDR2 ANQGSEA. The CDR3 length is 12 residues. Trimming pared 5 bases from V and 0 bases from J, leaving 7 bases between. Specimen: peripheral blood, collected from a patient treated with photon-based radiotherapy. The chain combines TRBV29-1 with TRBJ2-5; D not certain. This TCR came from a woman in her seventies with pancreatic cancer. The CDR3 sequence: CSVSRNQETQYF. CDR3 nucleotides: TGCAGCGTTTCGAGAAACCAAGAGACCCAGTACTTC.